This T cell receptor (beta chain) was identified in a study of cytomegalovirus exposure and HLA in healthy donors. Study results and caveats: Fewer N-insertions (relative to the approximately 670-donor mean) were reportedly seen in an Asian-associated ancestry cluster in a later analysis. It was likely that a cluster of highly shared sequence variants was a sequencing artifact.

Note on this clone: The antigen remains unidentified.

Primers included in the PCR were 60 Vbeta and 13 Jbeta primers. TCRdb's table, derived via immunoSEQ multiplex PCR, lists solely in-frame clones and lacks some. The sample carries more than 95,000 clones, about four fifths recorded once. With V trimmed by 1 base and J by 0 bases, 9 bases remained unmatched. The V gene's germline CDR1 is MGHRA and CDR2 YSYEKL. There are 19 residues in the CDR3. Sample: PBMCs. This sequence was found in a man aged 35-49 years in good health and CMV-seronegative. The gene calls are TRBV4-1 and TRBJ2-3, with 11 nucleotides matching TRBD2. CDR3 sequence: CASSQVSGGAGISTDTQYF. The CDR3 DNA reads TGCGCCAGCAGCCAAGTTAGCGGGGGGGCCGGAATCAGCACAGATACGCAGTATTTT.